Shown below are 10 T cell receptor beta chains from a single sample sequenced in a study of T-cell reconstitution after alpha-beta-depleted transplantation in children. For TCRbeta, the library was prepared with unique molecular identifiers. From the PCR reads, TCRdb called clonotypes with MiXCR, one entry per CDR3 protein. The sample includes roughly 150,000 distinct CDR3 sequences, 11% of them seen just once. The sample in question was PBMCs, obtained before TCRalphabeta/CD19-depleted stem cell transplant. The receptors shown here come from a boy younger than 10 with acute myeloid leukemia, due to receive a stem cell transplant.

This clonotype was detected ten times or more. The chain recombines TRBV10-3 with TRBJ2-7; tentative D call: TRBD1 (6 bases). The CDR3 is 14 residues long. Looked up from germline, CDR1 is ENHRY and CDR2 is SYGVKD. V was clipped by 0 bases and J by 5 bases, with 11 bases between them. For the CDR3, the DNA is TGTGCCATCAGTGAGTCGAAGGGGGTGAACGAGCAGTACTTC. This translates into CAISESKGVNEQYF.

This clonotype was seen repeatedly, ten times or more. The chain combines TRBV29-1 with TRBJ1-1; D is ambiguous. Trimming cost V 6 bases and J 5 bases, with 13 bases left between them. Germline V gene sequence: CDR1 SQVTM, CDR2 ANQGSEA. The CDR3 loop spans 12 amino acids. CDR3 sequence reads: CSVTEGNTEAFF. DNA of the CDR3: TGCAGCGTGACGGAGGGAAATACTGAAGCTTTCTTT.

The table lists this clonotype with a few counts. The J gene is TRBJ2-5, the V gene TRBV7-6; TRBD2 matches 8 bases. Germline-derived CDR1 and CDR2 are SGHVS and FNYEAQ. CDR3 length equals 13 residues. Germline trimming cut 6 bases from V and 3 bases from J; bases unmatched to any gene: 3. The CDR3 DNA reads TGTGCCAGCAGAGCACTAGCGGAAGAGACCCAGTACTTC. This translates into CASRALAEETQYF.

This clonotype was detected only a few times. The CDR3 spells CASSREDQGRGELFF. The CDR3 DNA reads as TGTGCCAGCAGCCGTGAGGACCAGGGGCGAGGGGAGCTGTTTTTT. The chain has TRBV11-3 and TRBJ2-2; tentatively, D is TRBD1 (6 bases). Per the germline V gene, CDR1 is SGHNT and CDR2 is YENEEA. The CDR3 is 15 residues long. Trimming took off 5 bases at V and 8 bases at J, with 18 bases between the two ends.

In its sample, this clonotype was seen many times. In DNA form, the CDR3 reads TGCGCCAGCAGCCCTACCACGGGGGTAAATCAGCCCCAGCATTTT. This translates into CASSPTTGVNQPQHF. The chain uses TRBV5-1 and TRBJ1-5; D perhaps matches TRBD1 (5 bases). The CDR3 length is 15 residues. Trimming removed 4 bases from V and 4 bases from J, with 15 bases in between. Germline V gene lookup returns CDR1 SGHRS and CDR2 YFSETQ.

The gene calls are TRBV30 and TRBJ1-4; 7 bases map to TRBD1. CDR3 length: 14 amino acids. Per the germline V gene, CDR1 is GTSNPN and CDR2 is SVGIG (reference sequence). Trimming cost V 3 bases and J 4 bases; bases outside gene matches: 5. CDR3 sequence: CAWSSGGFNEKLFF. CDR3 bases: TGTGCCTGGAGCTCAGGGGGATTTAATGAAAAACTGTTTTTT.

This clonotype was counted ten times or more. This sequence joins TRBV5-1 and TRBJ2-1; D is possibly TRBD2 (6 bases). Germline CDR1 SGHRS, CDR2 YFSETQ. V gave up 4 bases and J gave up 5 bases, with 16 bases separating them. CDR3 length: 15 amino acids. CDR3 sequence: CASSLHRDFNNEQFF. Here the CDR3 DNA reads TGCGCCAGCAGCCTCCACCGGGACTTTAACAATGAGCAGTTCTTC.

This clonotype was observed at least ten times. The rearrangement joins TRBV25-1 to TRBJ1-6, with a possible D match to TRBD1 (6 bases). Looked up from germline, CDR1 is MGHDK and CDR2 is SYGVNS. This CDR3 comprises 14 residues. The V end lost 1 base, the J end lost 10 bases, and 11 bases lay between the germline ends. The CDR3 spells CASSELPGDSPLHF. CDR3 nucleotide sequence: TGTGCCAGCAGTGAATTGCCAGGGGACTCACCCCTCCACTTT.

This clonotype was picked up many times. V is TRBV29-1 and J is TRBJ2-2; D is unresolved. With 5 bases removed from V and 0 bases from J, the gap between germline ends came to 10 bases. This CDR3 spans 14 amino acids. The V gene's germline CDR1 is SQVTM and CDR2 ANQGSEA. The CDR3 sequence is CSVREQPNTGELFF. For the CDR3, the DNA is TGCAGCGTTCGAGAACAGCCGAACACCGGGGAGCTGTTTTTT.

This clonotype showed up many times. The chain employs TRBV24-1 and TRBJ2-2; 7 positions match TRBD1. The CDR3 runs 16 residues. V shed 3 bases, J shed 1 base, and the junction held 4 bases outside the gene matches. CDR1 is KGHDR and CDR2 is SFDVKD in the germline V gene. The CDR3 DNA sequence: TGTGCCACCAGTGATATAAGGACAGGGAACACCGGGGAGCTGTTTTTT. Protein: CATSDIRTGNTGELFF.